By share, the clone carrying this T cell receptor (beta chain) ranks as medium-sized. This specimen belongs to a study of graft-versus-host responses after intestinal transplantation. Study in general: Anti-thymocyte globulin induction, then tacrolimus and steroids for approximately 3 years, went to all recipients.

Broader study findings: Where graft-donor T cell macrochimerism was present, patients had high graft-versus-host to host-versus-graft clonal ratios in allografts.

The germline V and J ends were trimmed by 5 bases and 6 bases, with 8 bases remaining between them. From germline, CDR1 is SGHAT and CDR2 FQNNGV. The CDR3 totals 11 residues. Generated by immunoSEQ multiplex PCR, the TCRdb table keeps only in-frame clones and is missing some. The table lists over 15,000 clones, roughly 40% of them singletons. The sequencing here drew on alloreactive CD4+ T cells from a mixed lymphocyte reaction culture, taken before transplantation. Sample subset: CFSE-low proliferating T cells sorted from roughly 6-day pre-transplant mixed lymphocyte reaction (GvH or HvG direction). The receptor was isolated from a human patient who was an organ donor for intestinal transplantation. V usage is TRBV11-2 and J usage is TRBJ2-7; D is undetermined. The CDR3 DNA follows: TGTGCCAGCAGCCATGACCTCGAGCAGTACTTC. Protein: CASSHDLEQYF.